This TCR beta chain was recorded in a study of PD-L1 blockade in urothelial cancer. Study summary: About 85% of the roughly 30 patients were males with bladder-origin urothelial cancer. A median approximately 150,000 T cells were found in blood samples.

CDR1 is LNHDA, CDR2 SQIVND, per germline (reference sequence). The CDR3 loop spans 17 amino acids. The ends lost 10 bases at V and 6 bases at J; junction bases unmatched: 21. Assay used: immunoSEQ multiplex PCR; TCRdb lists only in-frame clones, some missing. The table has some 44,000 clones, about 84% seen once. Documented time point: pretreatment peripheral blood. The clonotype was recovered from a man aged 60 to 69 with urothelial cancer. V gene TRBV19 combines with J gene TRBJ1-2; 9 nucleotides match TRBD1. Specimen: PBMCs, collected around atezolizumab (anti-PD-L1) treatment. In DNA, the CDR3 is TGTGCCACCCGAACACCGGGACAGGGCACTGCCAGGGATGGCTACACCTTC. This translates into CATRTPGQGTARDGYTF. The full variable domain, with the rest looked up from reference TRBV19 and TRBJ1-2, is DGGITQSPKYLFRKEGQNVTLSCEQNLNHDAMYWYRQDPGQGLRLIYYSQIVNDFQKGDIAEGYSVSREKKESFPLTVTSAQKNPTAFYLCATRTPGQGTARDGYTFGSGTRLTVV.